This entry describes one T cell receptor beta chain. The record originates from a study of blood T cell repertoires in COVID-19. Study at large: COVID-19 samples from acute and convalescent phases originated in the United States, Italy and Spain. Nucleic acid was either cDNA or gDNA, and it came from T cells, B-cell-depleted T cells, or PBMCs.

In the original workflow: Using reference gene primer amplification, nucleated cell counts were estimated. Data came from immunoSEQ multiplex PCR; TCRdb stores just in-frame clones and leaves some out. V, J and clone size reflect that table, while D and trimming were determined from the DNA. The repertoire holds 85,000 to 110,000 clones, with 89% as singletons. Material: peripheral blood. This receptor was obtained from a woman over 75 in a cohort sampled during active COVID-19.

As DNA, the CDR3 is TGTGCCAGCAGTCCGCGGACAGGGGCTGAAGCTTTCTTT. This translates into CASSPRTGAEAFF. This rearrangement joins TRBV25-1 to TRBJ1-1; 9 nucleotides agree with TRBD1. Unmatched junction bases numbered 4, after V lost 5 bases and J lost 6 bases. Germline V gene sequence: CDR1 MGHDK, CDR2 SYGVNS. The CDR3 is 13 amino acids.